This TCR beta chain was captured by sequencing in a study of shared clonotypes between healthy human individuals. CDR3 size: 15 residues. Trimming at V came to 2 bases and at J to 7 bases, leaving 9 bases not matched to a gene. The germline gives CDR1 SEHNR, CDR2 FQNEAQ (reference sequence). Study-level findings and limits: Clonotypes that were shared across a few donors made up 4% to 6% of naive CD4 clonotypes.

Researchers divided each subset's genomic DNA evenly across several immunoSEQ plates. The assay was immunoSEQ multiplex PCR, and TCRdb's table has in-frame clones only and misses some. This table has fewer than 2.5 million clones, over 85% appearing once. Details on this clone: Its antigen is not identified.

The gene calls are TRBV7-9 and TRBJ2-3; the match to TRBD2 covers 7 bases. This receptor was obtained from a man aged 18 to 29 in good health. Some clones in this sample may be carry-over from other donors' samples. Sequencing input: naive CD4+ T cells from PBMCs. Subset denoted: CD45RA+ positively selected. This chain's CDR3 is CASSLTSVGTNTQYF. DNA for the CDR3: TGTGCCAGCAGCTTAACTAGCGTAGGCACCAATACGCAGTATTTT. Based on the CDR3 plus reference TRBV7-9 and TRBJ2-3, the full variable domain is DTGVSQNPRHKITKRGQNVTFRCDPISEHNRLYWYRQTLGQGPEFLTYFQNEAQLEKSRLLSDRFSAERPKGSFSTLEIQRTEQGDSAMYLCASSLTSVGTNTQYFGPGTRLTVL.